The T cell receptor beta chain under discussion was sequenced for a study of blood T cell repertoires in COVID-19. The length of the CDR3 is 16 residues. Losses at the gene ends were 3 bases for V and 6 bases for J; bases not matched to a gene: 12. CDR1 is LNHDA, CDR2 SQIVND, per germline (reference sequence). Here immunoSEQ multiplex PCR was the method, and the copy in TCRdb shows in-frame clones only, minus some. The table records 350,000 to 400,000 clones, more than 85% of them present only once. During the 2 weeks before they entered the study, exposed participants had met someone with a PCR-confirmed or clinician-diagnosed COVID-19 case.

This rearrangement joins TRBV19 to TRBJ1-2, with 8 bases aligning to TRBD1. The material sequenced was PBMCs or T cells enriched from blood (not recorded which). This receptor was identified in a woman aged 40 to 50 who had been exposed to COVID-19. CDR3 in DNA: TGTGCCAGTAGTATGGACGAGCGGACAGGGATCCATGGCTACACCTTC. Translating gives CASSMDERTGIHGYTF. Based on the CDR3 plus reference TRBV19 and TRBJ1-2, the full variable domain is DGGITQSPKYLFRKEGQNVTLSCEQNLNHDAMYWYRQDPGQGLRLIYYSQIVNDFQKGDIAEGYSVSREKKESFPLTVTSAQKNPTAFYLCASSMDERTGIHGYTFGSGTRLTVV.